This T cell receptor beta chain was identified in a study of chemoradiotherapy in HPV16-positive cancers. Study at large: Candidate HPV-specific clones and shared TCR motifs came from a couple of HPV16-positive patients.

Clones were sequenced by immunoSEQ multiplex PCR, and TCRdb holds only the in-frame ones, with some missing. This table holds 9,500 to 15,000 clones, 77% found once. Trimming cost V 2 bases and J 1 base; bases outside gene matches: 9. The CDR3 length is 17 residues. CDR1 and CDR2 (germline): MNHEY, SMNVEV (reference sequence). The rearrangement uses TRBV27 and TRBJ1-1, with 8 positions matching TRBD1. Sample acquisition took place from a patient who underwent chemoradiotherapy. The receptor's source is a human donor with HPV-associated anogenital cancer. CDR3 nucleotide sequence: TGTGCCAGCAGTTTAGACCCTGGGACAGGAGAGAACACTGAAGCTTTCTTT. Translating gives CASSLDPGTGENTEAFF.